One and the same sample provided the 5 T cell receptor beta chains below, sequenced in a study of T-cell memory formation after mild COVID-19. TCRdb ran MiXCR on the 5' RACE reads and lists one entry per CDR3 protein. The sample lists 45,000 to 65,000 distinct CDR3 sequences, 9.5% occurring once. Sequences were obtained from PBMCs or a T cell subset sorted from them (not recorded which). Receptors originate from a man between 18 and 29 years old who had mild COVID-19 (a few samples of this study predate the infection). Cell type and time point are not known.

This clonotype was detected only a few times. This sequence joins TRBV7-2 and TRBJ2-3; 8 nucleotides agree with TRBD2. After removal of 4 bases from V and 6 bases from J, the junction contained 9 bases not matched to a gene. There are 15 residues in the CDR3. Per germline, CDR1 SGHTA and CDR2 FQGNSA. CDR3 sequence reads: CASSSGVSGVDTQYF. In DNA form, the CDR3 reads TGTGCCAGCAGCTCGGGGGTTAGCGGGGTGGATACGCAGTATTTT.

The gene calls are TRBV15 and TRBJ1-4, with D possibly being TRBD1 (5 bases). Trimming took 0 bases from V and 10 from J, leaving 15 bases between them. CDR1 and CDR2 from the germline V gene are LNHNV and YYDKDF (reference sequence). The CDR3 runs to 15 residues. The CDR3 reads CATSRDEKGKVKLFF. As DNA, the CDR3 is TGTGCCACCAGCAGAGATGAGAAGGGGAAGGTAAAACTGTTTTTT.

This clonotype was counted between two and nine times. This chain connects TRBV7-2 to TRBJ1-5, with D possibly matching TRBD1 (5 bases). The ends were cut back, 5 bases at V and 2 bases at J, with 13 bases in the middle. Germline V CDR1 and CDR2: SGHTA, FQGNSA. The CDR3 loop spans 15 amino acids. DNA of the CDR3: TGTGCCAGCAGCCCAGGGAAGCACGGCAATCAGCCCCAGCATTTT. Translation: CASSPGKHGNQPQHF.

This clonotype was detected ten times or more. The CDR3: CASSPRTRTETQYF. In nucleotides, the CDR3 is TGTGCCAGCAGCCCCCGGACACGGACAGAGACCCAGTACTTC. This sequence joins TRBV9 and TRBJ2-5, with a tentative D call TRBD1 (5 bases). The CDR3 is 14 residues long. V was cut by 4 bases and J by 4 bases, with 14 bases left in between. Germline lookup yields CDR1 SGDLS and CDR2 YYNGEE.

This clonotype was seen more than once but under ten times. The chain combines TRBV6-5 with TRBJ1-1, with a tentative D call TRBD1 (5 bases). Germline V gene lookup returns CDR1 MNHEY and CDR2 SVGAGI. This CDR3 contains 13 residues. V dropped 5 bases and J dropped 3 bases, with 10 bases sitting between them. In DNA form, the CDR3 reads TGTGCCAGCAGTGGCGACAGACACACTGAAGCTTTCTTT. This codes for CASSGDRHTEAFF.